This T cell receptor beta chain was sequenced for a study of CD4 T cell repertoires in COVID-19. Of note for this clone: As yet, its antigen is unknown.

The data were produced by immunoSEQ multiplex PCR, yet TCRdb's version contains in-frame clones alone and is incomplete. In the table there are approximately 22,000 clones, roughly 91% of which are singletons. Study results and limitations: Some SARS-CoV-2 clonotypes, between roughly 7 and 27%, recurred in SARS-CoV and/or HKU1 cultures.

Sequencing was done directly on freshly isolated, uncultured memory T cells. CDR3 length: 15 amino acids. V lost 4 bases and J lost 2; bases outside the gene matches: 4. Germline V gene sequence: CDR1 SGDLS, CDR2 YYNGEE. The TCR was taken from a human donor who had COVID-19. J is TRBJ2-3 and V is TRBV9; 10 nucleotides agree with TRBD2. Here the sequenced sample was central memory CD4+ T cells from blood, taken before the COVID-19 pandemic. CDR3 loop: CASSSGGGDTDTQYF. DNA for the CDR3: TGTGCCAGCAGCAGCGGGGGGGGAGACACAGATACGCAGTATTTT.